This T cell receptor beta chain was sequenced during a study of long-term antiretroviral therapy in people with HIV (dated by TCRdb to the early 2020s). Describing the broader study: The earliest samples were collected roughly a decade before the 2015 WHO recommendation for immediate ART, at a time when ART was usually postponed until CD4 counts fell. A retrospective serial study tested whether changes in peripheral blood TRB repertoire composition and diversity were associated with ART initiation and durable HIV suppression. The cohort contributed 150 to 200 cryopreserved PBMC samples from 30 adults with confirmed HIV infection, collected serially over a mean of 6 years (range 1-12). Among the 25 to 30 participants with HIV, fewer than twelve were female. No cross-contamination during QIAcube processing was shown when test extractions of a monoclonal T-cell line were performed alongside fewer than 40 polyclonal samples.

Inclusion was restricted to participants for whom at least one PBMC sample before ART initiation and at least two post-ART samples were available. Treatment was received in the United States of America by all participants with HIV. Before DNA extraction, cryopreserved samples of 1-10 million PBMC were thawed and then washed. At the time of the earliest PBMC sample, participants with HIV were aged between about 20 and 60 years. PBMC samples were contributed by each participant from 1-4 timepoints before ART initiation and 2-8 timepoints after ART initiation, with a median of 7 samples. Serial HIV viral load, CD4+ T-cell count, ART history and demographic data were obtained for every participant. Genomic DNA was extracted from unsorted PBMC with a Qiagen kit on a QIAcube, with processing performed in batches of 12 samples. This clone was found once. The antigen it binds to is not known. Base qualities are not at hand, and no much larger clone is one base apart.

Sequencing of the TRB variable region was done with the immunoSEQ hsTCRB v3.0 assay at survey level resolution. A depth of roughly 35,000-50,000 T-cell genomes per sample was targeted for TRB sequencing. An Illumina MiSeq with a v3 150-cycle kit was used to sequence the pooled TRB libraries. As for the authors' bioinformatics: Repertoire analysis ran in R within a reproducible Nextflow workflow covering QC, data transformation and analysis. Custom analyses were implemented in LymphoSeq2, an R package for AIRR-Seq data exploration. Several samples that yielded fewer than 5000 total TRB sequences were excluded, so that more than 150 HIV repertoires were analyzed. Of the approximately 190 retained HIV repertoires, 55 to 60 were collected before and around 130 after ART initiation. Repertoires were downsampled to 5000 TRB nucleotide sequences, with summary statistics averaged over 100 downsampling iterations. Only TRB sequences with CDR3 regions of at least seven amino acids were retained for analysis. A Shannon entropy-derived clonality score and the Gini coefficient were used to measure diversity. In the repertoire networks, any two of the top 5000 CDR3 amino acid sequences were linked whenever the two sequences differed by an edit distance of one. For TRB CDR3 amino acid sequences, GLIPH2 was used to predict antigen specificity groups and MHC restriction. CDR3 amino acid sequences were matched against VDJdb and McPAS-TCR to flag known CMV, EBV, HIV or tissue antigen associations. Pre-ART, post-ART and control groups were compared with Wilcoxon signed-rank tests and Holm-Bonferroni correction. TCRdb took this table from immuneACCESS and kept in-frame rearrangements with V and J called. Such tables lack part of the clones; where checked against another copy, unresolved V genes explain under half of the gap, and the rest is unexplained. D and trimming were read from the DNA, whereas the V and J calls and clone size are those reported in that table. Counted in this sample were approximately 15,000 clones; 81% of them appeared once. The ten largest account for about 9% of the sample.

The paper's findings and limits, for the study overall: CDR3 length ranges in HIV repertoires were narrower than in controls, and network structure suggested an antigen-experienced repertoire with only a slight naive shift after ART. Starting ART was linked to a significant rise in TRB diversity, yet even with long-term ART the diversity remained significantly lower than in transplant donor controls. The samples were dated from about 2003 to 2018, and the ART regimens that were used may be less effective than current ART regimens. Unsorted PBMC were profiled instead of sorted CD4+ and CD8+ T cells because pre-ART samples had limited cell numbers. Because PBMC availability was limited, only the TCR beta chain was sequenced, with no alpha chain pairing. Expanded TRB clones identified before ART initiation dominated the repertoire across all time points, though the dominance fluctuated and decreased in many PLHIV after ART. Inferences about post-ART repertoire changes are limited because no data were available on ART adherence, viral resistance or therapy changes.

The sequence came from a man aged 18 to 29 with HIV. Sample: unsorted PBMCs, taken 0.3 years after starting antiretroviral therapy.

The base sequence is TGTGCCAGTAGTATTTTAACCGGGCCATCTAAAACCTACGAGCAGTACTTC. This is translated as CASSILTGPSKTYEQYF. The chain couples TRBV19 to TRBJ2-7; confidence is insufficient to name the D gene. The CDR3, cysteine through phenylalanine, is 17 amino acids long. The DNA shown is the 51-base CDR3, in frame from base 1. The germline V gene (reference sequence) supplies CDR1 LNHDA and CDR2 SQIVND. The junction carries 20 bases between V and J, which are trimmed by 3 bases and 2 bases respectively. Outside the CDR3, residues come from the reference TRBV19 and TRBJ2-7 proteins, so the full variable domain is: DGGITQSPKYLFRKEGQNVTLSCEQNLNHDAMYWYRQDPGQGLRLIYYSQIVNDFQKGDIAEGYSVSREKKESFPLTVTSAQKNPTAFYLCASSILTGPSKTYEQYFGPGTRLTVT.